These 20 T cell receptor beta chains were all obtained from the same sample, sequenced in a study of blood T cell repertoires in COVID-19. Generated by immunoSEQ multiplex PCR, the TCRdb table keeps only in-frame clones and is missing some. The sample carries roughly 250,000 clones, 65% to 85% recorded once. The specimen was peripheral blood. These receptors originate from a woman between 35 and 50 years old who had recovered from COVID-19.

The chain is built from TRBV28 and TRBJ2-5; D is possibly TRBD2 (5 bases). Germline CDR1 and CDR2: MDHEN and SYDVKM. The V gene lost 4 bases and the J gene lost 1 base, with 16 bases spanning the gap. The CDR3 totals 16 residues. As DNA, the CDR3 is TGTGCCAGCAGTTCTTGGACGCCGGGGTCCCAAGAGACCCAGTACTTC. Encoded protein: CASSSWTPGSQETQYF.

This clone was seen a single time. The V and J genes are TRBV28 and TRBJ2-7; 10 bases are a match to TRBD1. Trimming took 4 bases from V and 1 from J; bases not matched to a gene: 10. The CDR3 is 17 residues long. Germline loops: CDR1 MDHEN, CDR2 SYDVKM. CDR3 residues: CASSSAGTGVQSYEQYF. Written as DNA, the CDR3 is TGTGCCAGCAGTTCAGCCGGGACAGGGGTCCAATCCTACGAGCAGTACTTC.

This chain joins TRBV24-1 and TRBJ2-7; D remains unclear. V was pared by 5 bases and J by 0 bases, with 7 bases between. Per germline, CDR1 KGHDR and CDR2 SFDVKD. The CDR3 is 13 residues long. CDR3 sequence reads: CATSATHSYEQYF. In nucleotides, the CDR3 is TGTGCCACCAGTGCGACACACTCCTACGAGCAGTACTTC.

The CDR3, as DNA: TGTGCCAGCAAGCCTCTTGACTTCTCCTACGAGCAGTACTTC. Translation: CASKPLDFSYEQYF. The genes are TRBV7-2 and TRBJ2-7; D gene ambiguous. V lost 7 bases to trimming and J lost 0 bases, with 13 bases between them. CDR3 length: 14 amino acids. Germline V gene lookup returns CDR1 SGHTA and CDR2 FQGNSA.

The CDR3 is CASSPDGRENTEAFF. DNA of the CDR3: TGCGCCAGCAGCCCGGATGGCAGGGAGAACACTGAAGCTTTCTTT. The V and J genes are TRBV5-1 and TRBJ1-1; the D gene is possibly TRBD1 (5 bases). CDR3 length: 15 residues. Germline V CDR1 and CDR2: SGHRS, YFSETQ. The V gene lost 4 bases and the J gene lost 1 base, with 14 bases spanning the gap.

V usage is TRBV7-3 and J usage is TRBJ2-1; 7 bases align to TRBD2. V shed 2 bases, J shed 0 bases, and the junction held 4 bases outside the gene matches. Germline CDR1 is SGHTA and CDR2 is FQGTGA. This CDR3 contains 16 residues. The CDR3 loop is CASSLAGESSYNEQFF. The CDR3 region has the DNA TGTGCCAGCAGCTTAGCGGGGGAAAGCTCCTACAATGAGCAGTTCTTC.

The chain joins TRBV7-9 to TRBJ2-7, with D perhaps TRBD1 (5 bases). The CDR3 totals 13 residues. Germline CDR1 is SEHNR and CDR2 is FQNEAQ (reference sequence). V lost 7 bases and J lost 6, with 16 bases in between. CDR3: CASTRANDGEQYF. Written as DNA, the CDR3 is TGTGCCAGCACCAGGGCCAACGACGGCGAGCAGTACTTC.

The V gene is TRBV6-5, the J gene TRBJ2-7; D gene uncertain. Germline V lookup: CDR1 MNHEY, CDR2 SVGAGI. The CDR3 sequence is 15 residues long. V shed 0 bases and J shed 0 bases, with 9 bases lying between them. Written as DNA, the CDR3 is TGTGCCAGCAGTTACTCGTCCAGGAACTCCTACGAGCAGTACTTC. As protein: CASSYSSRNSYEQYF.

CDR3 region: CASSPQGGDNEKLFF. DNA of the CDR3: TGTGCCAGCAGCCCCCAAGGGGGAGATAATGAAAAACTGTTTTTT. The genes are TRBV7-6 and TRBJ1-4; TRBD1 is a possible D gene (6 bases). The length of the CDR3 is 15 residues. CDR1 is SGHVS, CDR2 FNYEAQ, per germline. Trimming cost V 5 bases and J 4 bases, with 14 bases left between them.

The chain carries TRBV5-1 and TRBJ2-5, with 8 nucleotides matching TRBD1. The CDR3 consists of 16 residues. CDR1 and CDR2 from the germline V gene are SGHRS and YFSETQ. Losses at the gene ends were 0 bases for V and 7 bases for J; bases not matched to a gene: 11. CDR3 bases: TGCGCCAGCAGCTTGGAAGCAGGGGGCCGGGGGTTGACCCAGTACTTC. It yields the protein CASSLEAGGRGLTQYF.

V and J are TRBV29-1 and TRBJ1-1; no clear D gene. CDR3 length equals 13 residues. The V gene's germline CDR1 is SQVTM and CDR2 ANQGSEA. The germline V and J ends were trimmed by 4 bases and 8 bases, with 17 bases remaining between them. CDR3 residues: CSVAAGIRTEAFF. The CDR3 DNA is TGCAGCGTTGCGGCGGGGATAAGGACCGAAGCTTTCTTT. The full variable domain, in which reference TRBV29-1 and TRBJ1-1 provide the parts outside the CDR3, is SAVISQKPSRDICQRGTSLTIQCQVDSQVTMMFWYRQQPGQSLTLIATANQGSEATYESGFVIDKFPISRPNLTFSTLTVSNMSPEDSSIYLCSVAAGIRTEAFFGQGTRLTVV.

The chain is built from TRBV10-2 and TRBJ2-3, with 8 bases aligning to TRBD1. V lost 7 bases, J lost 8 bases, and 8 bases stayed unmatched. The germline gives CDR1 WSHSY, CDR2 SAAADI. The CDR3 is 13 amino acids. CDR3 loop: CASKTGAMGTQYF. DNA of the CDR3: TGCGCCAGCAAGACAGGGGCCATGGGTACGCAGTATTTT.

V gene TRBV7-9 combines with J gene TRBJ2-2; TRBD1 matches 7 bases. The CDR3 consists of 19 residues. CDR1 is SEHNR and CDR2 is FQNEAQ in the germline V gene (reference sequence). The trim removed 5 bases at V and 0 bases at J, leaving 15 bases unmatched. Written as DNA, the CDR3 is TGTGCCAGCAGCCTCCCCCGACAGGGCCCCGCGTCGAACACCGGGGAGCTGTTTTTT. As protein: CASSLPRQGPASNTGELFF.

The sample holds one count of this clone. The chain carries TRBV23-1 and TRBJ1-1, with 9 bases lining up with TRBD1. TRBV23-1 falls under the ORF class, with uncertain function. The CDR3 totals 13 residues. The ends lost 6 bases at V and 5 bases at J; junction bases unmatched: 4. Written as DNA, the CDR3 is TGCGCCAGCAGCCACAGGGGGCGAACTGAAGCTTTCTTT. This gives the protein CASSHRGRTEAFF.

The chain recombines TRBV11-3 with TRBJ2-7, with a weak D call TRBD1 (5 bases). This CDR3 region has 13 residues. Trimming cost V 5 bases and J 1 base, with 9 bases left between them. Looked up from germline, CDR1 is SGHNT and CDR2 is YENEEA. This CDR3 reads CASSPTGSYEQYF. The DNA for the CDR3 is TGTGCCAGCAGCCCAACAGGATCCTACGAGCAGTACTTC.

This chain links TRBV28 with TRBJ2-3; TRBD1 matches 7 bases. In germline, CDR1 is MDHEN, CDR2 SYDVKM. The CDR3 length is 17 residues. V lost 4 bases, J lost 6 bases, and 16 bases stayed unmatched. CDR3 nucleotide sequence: TGTGCCAGCAGTTCCCCGGGCCAGGGGGTGCGGCGGGATACGCAGTATTTT. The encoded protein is CASSSPGQGVRRDTQYF.

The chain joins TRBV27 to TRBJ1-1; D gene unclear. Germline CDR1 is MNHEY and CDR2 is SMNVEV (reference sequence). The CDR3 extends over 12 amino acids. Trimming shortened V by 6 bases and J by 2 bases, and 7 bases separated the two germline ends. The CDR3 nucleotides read TGTGCCAGCAGGCGATCAAACACTGAAGCTTTCTTT. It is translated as CASRRSNTEAFF.

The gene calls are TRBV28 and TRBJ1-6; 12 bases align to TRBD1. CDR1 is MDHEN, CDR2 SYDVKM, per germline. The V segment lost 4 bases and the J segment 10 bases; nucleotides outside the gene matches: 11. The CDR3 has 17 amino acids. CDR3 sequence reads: CASSSGTGGIGGSPLHF. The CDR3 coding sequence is TGTGCCAGCAGTTCAGGGACAGGGGGCATAGGAGGGTCACCCCTCCACTTT.

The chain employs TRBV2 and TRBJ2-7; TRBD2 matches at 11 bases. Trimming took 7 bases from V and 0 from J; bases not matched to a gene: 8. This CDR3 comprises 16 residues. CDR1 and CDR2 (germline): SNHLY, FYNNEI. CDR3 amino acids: CASTSPGLADSYEQYF. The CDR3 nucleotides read TGTGCCAGCACCTCCCCGGGACTAGCGGACTCCTACGAGCAGTACTTC.

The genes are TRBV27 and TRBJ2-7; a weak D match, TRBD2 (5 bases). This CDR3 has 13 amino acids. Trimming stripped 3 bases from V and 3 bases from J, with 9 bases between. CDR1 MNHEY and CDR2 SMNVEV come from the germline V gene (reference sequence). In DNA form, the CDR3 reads TGTGCCAGCAGTTTCGGAGGCGGCTACGAGCAGTACTTC. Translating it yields CASSFGGGYEQYF.